This TCR beta chain appears in the sequencing data of a study of T cell responses to AZD1222 COVID-19 vaccine. General observations from the study: Females outnumbered males among donors, who were mostly white British; clonal diversity was possibly underestimated. Spike-specific TCR depth and breadth grew after two AZD1222 doses.

The CDR3 runs 12 residues. Trimming removed 0 bases from V and 12 bases from J, with 12 bases in between. Germline V CDR1 and CDR2: SGHDT, YYEEEE. Profiling relied on immunoSEQ multiplex PCR, and the TCRdb table lists in-frame clones only, not all of them. Counted here are about 110,000 clones, roughly 88% occurring once; the ten biggest clones make up about 5.4%. A note on this clone: The antigen is unknown.

The chain couples TRBV5-6 to TRBJ1-2; D perhaps matches TRBD1 (6 bases). The sequences come from peripheral blood, collected on day 0 of AZD1222 vaccination. The clonotype was recovered from an adult in good health. In DNA, the CDR3 is TGTGCCAGCAGCTTGGGAGTGGACAGACACACCTTC. As protein: CASSLGVDRHTF.